The 5 T cell receptor beta chains below come from one sample, sequenced in a study of identical twins. MiXCR, run by TCRdb on the 5' RACE reads, gives a single entry per CDR3 protein. The repertoire holds hundreds of thousands of distinct CDR3 sequences, around a tenth seen once, with 5% to 5.5% in the top ten. What was sequenced was memory (CD45RO+) T cells sorted from blood. The receptor source for this set is a woman between 18 and 29 years old in good health.

Only a few counts were recorded for this clonotype. The rearrangement links TRBV5-5 to TRBJ1-5, with D hard to call. Germline loops: CDR1 SGHKS, CDR2 YYEKEE (reference sequence). V lost 0 bases, J lost 5 bases, and 6 bases lay in between. The CDR3 spans 13 residues. In DNA, the CDR3 is TGTGCCAGCAGCTTGGACGTATATCAGCCCCAGCATTTT. The encoded protein is CASSLDVYQPQHF.

The CDR3 coding sequence is TGTGCCAGCAGCTTGGCCGGAAACAGGGTGGTTTACGAGCAGTACTTC. Residues: CASSLAGNRVVYEQYF. The rearrangement joins TRBV5-6 to TRBJ2-7; D may be TRBD1 (6 bases). This CDR3 is built from 16 residues. Germline CDR1 and CDR2: SGHDT and YYEEEE. V was pared by 0 bases and J by 4 bases, with 17 bases between.

The rearrangement joins TRBV10-3 to TRBJ1-1; D gene ambiguous. The CDR3 loop spans 12 amino acids. The V and J ends lost 6 bases and 7 bases respectively, with 12 bases between them. The germline V gene encodes CDR1 ENHRY and CDR2 SYGVKD. CDR3 loop: CAIRKDTREAFF. The DNA for the CDR3 is TGTGCCATCAGGAAAGACACTCGTGAAGCTTTCTTT.

This clonotype was detected only a few times. The DNA for the CDR3 is TGTGCCGTCACAGGGGGCGAAGGCGGGGAGCTGTTTTTT. This encodes CAVTGGEGGELFF. The rearrangement links TRBV10-3 to TRBJ2-2; TRBD1 aligns across 9 bases. The germline V gene encodes CDR1 ENHRY and CDR2 SYGVKD. V was clipped by 11 bases and J by 7 bases; unmatched bases: 8. The CDR3 contains 13 residues.

The chain links TRBV4-2 to TRBJ2-1; D tentatively reads TRBD1 or TRBD2 (6 bases each). This CDR3 is built from 15 residues. Trimming left V 0 bases short and J 5 bases short, with 11 bases between. CDR1 is LGHNA and CDR2 is YNFKEQ in the germline V gene. The CDR3: CASSQERGGHNEQFF. For the CDR3, the DNA is TGTGCCAGCAGCCAAGAACGAGGGGGGCACAATGAGCAGTTCTTC.